Sequencing of this TCR beta chain was carried out in a study of OX40 agonist ivuxolimab in advanced cancers. As for the study in general: Earlier treatment with anti-PD-1, anti-PD-L1 or anti-CTLA-4 was permitted, and around 36% had received some.

This CDR3 is 15 amino acids long. With 5 bases removed from V and 3 bases from J, the gap between germline ends came to 13 bases. The germline CDR1 and CDR2 sequences are SGHTA and FQGTGA. TCRdb's copy holds only in-frame clones and misses some; the assay was immunoSEQ multiplex PCR. Among about 94,000 clones listed, around 91% were seen once. The sample consisted of CD4+ or CD8+ T cells sorted from blood, taken in a trial of the OX40 agonist ivuxolimab. The chain recombines TRBV7-3 with TRBJ1-4; a weak D match, TRBD1 (6 bases). This receptor was taken from an adult with an advanced solid tumor such as melanoma, head and neck, liver or kidney cancer. CDR3 in DNA: TGTGCCAGCAGCCCCGGGGACACCTCTAATGAAAAACTGTTTTTT. Translated, it gives CASSPGDTSNEKLFF.